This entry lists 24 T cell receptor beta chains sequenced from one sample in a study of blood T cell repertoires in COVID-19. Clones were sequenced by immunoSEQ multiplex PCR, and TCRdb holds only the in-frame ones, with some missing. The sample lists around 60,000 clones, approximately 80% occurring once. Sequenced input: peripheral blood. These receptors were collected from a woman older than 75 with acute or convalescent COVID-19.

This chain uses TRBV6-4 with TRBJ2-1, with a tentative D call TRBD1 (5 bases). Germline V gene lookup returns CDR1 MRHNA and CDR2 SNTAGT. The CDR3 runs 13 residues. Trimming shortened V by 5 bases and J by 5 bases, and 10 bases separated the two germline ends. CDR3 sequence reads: CASSKRQHNEQFF. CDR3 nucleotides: TGTGCCAGCAGTAAGAGACAGCACAATGAGCAGTTCTTC.

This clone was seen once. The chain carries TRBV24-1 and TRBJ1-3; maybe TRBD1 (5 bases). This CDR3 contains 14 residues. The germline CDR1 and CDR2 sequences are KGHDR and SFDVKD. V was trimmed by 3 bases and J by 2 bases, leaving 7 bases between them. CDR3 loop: CATSDRTPGNTIYF. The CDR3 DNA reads TGTGCCACCAGTGATCGGACACCTGGAAACACCATATATTTT.

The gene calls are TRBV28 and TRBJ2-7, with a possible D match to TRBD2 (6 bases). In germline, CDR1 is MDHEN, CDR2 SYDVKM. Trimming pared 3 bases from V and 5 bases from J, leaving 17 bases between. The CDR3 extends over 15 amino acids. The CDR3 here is CASSFGGSITDEQYF. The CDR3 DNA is TGTGCCAGCAGTTTTGGGGGGTCAATTACGGACGAGCAGTACTTC.

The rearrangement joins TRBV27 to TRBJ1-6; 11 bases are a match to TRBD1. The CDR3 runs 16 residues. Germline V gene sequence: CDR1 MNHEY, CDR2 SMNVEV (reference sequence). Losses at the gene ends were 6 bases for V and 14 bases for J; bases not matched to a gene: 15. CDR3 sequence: CASSLGTGGAMGSLHF. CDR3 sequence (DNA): TGTGCCAGCAGCCTCGGGACAGGGGGGGCCATGGGGTCCCTCCACTTT.

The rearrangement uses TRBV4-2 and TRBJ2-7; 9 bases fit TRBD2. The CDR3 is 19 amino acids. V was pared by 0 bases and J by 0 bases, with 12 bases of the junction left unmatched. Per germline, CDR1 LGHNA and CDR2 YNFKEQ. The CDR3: CASSQDFKPASGVSYEQYF. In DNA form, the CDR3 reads TGTGCCAGCAGCCAAGATTTTAAACCCGCTAGCGGGGTCTCCTACGAGCAGTACTTC.

CDR3 protein: CASSFGGDGVEQYF. DNA for the CDR3: TGTGCCAGCAGTTTCGGAGGGGATGGGGTCGAGCAGTACTTC. This rearrangement joins TRBV6-6 to TRBJ2-7, with D tentatively TRBD2 (6 bases). The germline V and J ends were trimmed by 4 bases and 6 bases, with 16 bases remaining between them. Looked up from germline, CDR1 is MNHNY and CDR2 is SVGAGI (reference sequence). The CDR3 spans 14 residues.

The CDR3, as DNA: TGTGCCAGCAGCTTAGGAGGGGACAGGAGAACCGGGGAGCTGTTTTTT. Protein sequence: CASSLGGDRRTGELFF. The chain uses TRBV11-3 and TRBJ2-2; TRBD1 matches at 8 bases. Germline lookup yields CDR1 SGHNT and CDR2 YENEEA. Trimming took 1 base from V and 5 from J; bases not matched to a gene: 6. The CDR3 length is 16 residues.

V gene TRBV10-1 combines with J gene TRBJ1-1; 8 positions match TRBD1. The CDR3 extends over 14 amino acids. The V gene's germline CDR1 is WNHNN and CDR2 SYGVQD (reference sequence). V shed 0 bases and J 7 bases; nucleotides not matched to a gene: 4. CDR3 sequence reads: CASSESSDRVEAFF. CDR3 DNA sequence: TGCGCCAGCAGTGAGTCTTCGGACAGGGTTGAAGCTTTCTTT.

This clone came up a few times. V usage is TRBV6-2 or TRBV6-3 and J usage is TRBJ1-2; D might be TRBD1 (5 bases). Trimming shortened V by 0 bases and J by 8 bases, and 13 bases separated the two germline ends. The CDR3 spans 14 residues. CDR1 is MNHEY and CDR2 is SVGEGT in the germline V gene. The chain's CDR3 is CASSYSTRVDGYTF. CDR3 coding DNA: TGTGCCAGCAGTTACTCGACCAGGGTGGACGGCTACACCTTC.

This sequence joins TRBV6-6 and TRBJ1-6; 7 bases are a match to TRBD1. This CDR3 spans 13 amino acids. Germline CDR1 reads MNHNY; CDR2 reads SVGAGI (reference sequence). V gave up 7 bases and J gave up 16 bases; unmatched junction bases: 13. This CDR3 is CASTPTGRGLLHF. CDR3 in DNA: TGTGCCAGCACCCCGACAGGGCGCGGACTGCTCCACTTT.

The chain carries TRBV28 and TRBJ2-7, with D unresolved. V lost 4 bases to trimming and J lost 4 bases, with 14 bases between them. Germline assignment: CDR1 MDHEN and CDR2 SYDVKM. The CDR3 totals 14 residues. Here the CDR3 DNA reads TGTGCCAGCAGTTGTGTCTTGTCCTCGTACGAGCAGTACTTC. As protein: CASSCVLSSYEQYF.

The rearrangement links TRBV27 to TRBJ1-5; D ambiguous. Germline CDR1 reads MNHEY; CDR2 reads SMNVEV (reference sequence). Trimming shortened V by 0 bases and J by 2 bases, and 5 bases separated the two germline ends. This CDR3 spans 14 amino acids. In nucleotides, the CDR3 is TGTGCCAGCAGTTTATCCCAGGGCAATCAGCCCCAGCATTTT. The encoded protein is CASSLSQGNQPQHF.

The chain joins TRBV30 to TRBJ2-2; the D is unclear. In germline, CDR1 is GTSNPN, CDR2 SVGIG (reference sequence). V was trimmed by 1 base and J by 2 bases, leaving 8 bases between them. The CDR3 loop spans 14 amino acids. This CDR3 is CAWSGISNTGELFF. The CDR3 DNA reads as TGTGCCTGGAGTGGCATTAGCAACACCGGGGAGCTGTTTTTT.

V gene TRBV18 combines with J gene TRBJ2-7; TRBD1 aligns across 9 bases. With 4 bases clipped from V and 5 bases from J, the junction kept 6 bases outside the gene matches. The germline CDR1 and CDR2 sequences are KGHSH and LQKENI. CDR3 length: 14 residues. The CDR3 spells CASSRGTGLDEQYF. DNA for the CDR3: TGTGCCAGCTCACGAGGGACAGGGTTGGACGAGCAGTACTTC.

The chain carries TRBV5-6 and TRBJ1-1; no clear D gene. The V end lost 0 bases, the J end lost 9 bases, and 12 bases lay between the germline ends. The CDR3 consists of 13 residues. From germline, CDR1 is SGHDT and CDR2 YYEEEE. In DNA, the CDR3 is TGTGCCAGCAGCTTGGCCGGGAGGGAGAAAGCTTTCTTT. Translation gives CASSLAGREKAFF.

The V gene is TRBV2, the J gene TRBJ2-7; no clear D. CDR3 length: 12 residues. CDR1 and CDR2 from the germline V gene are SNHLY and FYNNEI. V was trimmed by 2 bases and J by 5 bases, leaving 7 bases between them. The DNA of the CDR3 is TGTGCCAGCAGTGAATCCTTCGACGAGCAGTACTTC. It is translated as CASSESFDEQYF. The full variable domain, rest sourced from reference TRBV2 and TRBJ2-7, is EPEVTQTPSHQVTQMGQEVILRCVPISNHLYFYWYRQILGQKVEFLVSFYNNEISEKSEIFDDQFSVERPDGSNFTLKIRSTKLEDSAMYFCASSESFDEQYFGPGTRLTVT.

DNA for the CDR3: TGCAGTGCTAGTTATCGACTAGCGGATCCCACAGATACGCAGTATTTT. Amino acid sequence: CSASYRLADPTDTQYF. The V gene is TRBV20-1, the J gene TRBJ2-3, with TRBD2 matching 9 bases. After removal of 3 bases from V and 2 bases from J, the junction contained 9 bases not matched to a gene. Looked up from germline, CDR1 is DFQATT and CDR2 is SNEGSKA (reference sequence). The CDR3 totals 16 residues.

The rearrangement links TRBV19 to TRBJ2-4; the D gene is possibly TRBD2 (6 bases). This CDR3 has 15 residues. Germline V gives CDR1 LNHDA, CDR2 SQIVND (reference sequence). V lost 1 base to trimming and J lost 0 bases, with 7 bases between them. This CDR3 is CASSIGGTAKNIQYF. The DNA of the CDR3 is TGTGCCAGTAGTATAGGCGGGACAGCCAAAAACATTCAGTACTTC.

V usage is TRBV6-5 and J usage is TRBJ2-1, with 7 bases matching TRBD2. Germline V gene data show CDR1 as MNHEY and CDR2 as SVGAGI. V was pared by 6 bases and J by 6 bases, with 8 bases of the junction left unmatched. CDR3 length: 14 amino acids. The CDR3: CASSRSGRGNEQFF. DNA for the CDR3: TGTGCCAGCAGCCGTTCAGGGAGGGGCAATGAGCAGTTCTTC.

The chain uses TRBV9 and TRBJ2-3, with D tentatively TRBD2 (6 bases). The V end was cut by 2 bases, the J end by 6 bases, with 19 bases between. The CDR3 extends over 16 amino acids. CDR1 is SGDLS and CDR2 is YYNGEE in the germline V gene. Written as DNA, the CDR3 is TGTGCCAGCAGCGTCCCATCTAGCGCCCTGCGCGATACGCAGTATTTT. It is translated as CASSVPSSALRDTQYF.

CDR3 sequence: CASSPNAGGRFF. CDR3 nucleotides: TGTGCCAGCAGCCCAAACGCCGGGGGGAGGTTCTTC. The V and J genes are TRBV7-9 and TRBJ2-1, with 7 bases lining up with TRBD2. The germline V gene encodes CDR1 SEHNR and CDR2 FQNEAQ (reference sequence). This CDR3 region has 12 residues. V was pared by 5 bases and J by 15 bases, with 10 bases of the junction left unmatched.

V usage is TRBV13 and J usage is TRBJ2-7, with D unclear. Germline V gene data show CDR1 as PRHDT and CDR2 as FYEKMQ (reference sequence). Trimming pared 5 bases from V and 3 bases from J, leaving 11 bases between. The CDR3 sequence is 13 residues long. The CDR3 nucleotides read TGTGCCAGCAGCCCCGGGTTCTTCTACGAGCAGTACTTC. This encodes CASSPGFFYEQYF. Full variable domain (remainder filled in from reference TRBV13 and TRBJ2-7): AAGVIQSPRHLIKEKRETATLKCYPIPRHDTVYWYQQGPGQDPQFLISFYEKMQSDKGSIPDRFSAQQFSDYHSELNMSSLELGDSALYFCASSPGFFYEQYFGPGTRLTVT.

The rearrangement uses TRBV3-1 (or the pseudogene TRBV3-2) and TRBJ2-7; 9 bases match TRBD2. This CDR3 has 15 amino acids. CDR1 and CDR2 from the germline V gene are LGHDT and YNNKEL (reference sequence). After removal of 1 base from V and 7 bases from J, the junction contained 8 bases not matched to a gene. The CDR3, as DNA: TGTGCCAGCAGCCAAGTTTTAGCGGGAGTAGGGGAGCAGTACTTC. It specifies CASSQVLAGVGEQYF.

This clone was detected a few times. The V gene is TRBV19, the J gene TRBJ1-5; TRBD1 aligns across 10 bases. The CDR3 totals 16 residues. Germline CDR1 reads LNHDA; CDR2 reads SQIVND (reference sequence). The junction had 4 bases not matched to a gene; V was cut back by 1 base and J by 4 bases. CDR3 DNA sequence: TGTGCCAGTAGTATAGGGGACAGGGGTCGTAATCAGCCCCAGCATTTT. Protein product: CASSIGDRGRNQPQHF.